This T cell receptor (beta chain) was profiled in a study of T cell responses to AZD1222 COVID-19 vaccine. The wider study: Second-dose intervals near 4 or 12 weeks were combined. Study-wide results and limits: Seropositive AZD1222 recipients at baseline numbered only six or seven.

The V segment lost 6 bases and the J segment 4 bases; nucleotides outside the gene matches: 8. This CDR3 contains 15 residues. The V gene's germline CDR1 is SNHLY and CDR2 FYNNEI. To note about this clone: The antigen is undetermined.

The protocol was immunoSEQ multiplex PCR, while the TCRdb copy is restricted to in-frame clones and leaves out a portion. The sample gives roughly 180,000 clones, around 90% of which show up once; 2.6% is in the top ten. V usage is TRBV2 and J usage is TRBJ1-4, with 7 bases identical to TRBD1. The specimen comprised peripheral blood, sampled on day 0 of AZD1222 vaccination. The sequence derives from an adult in good health. CDR3 amino acids: CASSQGDRDNEKLFF. The CDR3 bases are TGTGCCAGCAGCCAAGGTGACAGGGATAATGAAAAACTGTTTTTT.